The sequence of this TCR beta chain was determined in a study of blood T cells in healthy people across ages. Regarding the study as a whole: A roughly linear age-dependent decrease characterized TCR beta diversity per million T cells. Both higher diversity and more naive CD4+ cells marked long-lived donors when set against aged donors.

Looked up from germline, CDR1 is SGHTA and CDR2 is FQGTGA. Between the trimmed V and J ends, which lost 4 bases and 8 bases, there was a span of 12 bases. The CDR3 extends over 13 amino acids. Next came a second PCR, run for 7 to 11 cycles, which used a sample-barcoded 5' primer along with a J-beta primer mix. TCRdb analysed the 5' RACE reads with MiXCR anew, one entry per CDR3 protein. This table has more than 600,000 distinct CDR3 sequences, around 25% appearing once. Worth noting for this clonotype: Its antigen is undetermined.

The same sample was also used in a study of T cells of mothers and their children. That report notes: The sample comes from some ten healthy Caucasian donors: mothers and children. Addition of sample barcodes and 2-4 random nucleotides occurred through the M1S primer of the second PCR.

The genes are TRBV7-3 and TRBJ2-1, with a tentative D call TRBD2 (6 bases). The receptor's source is a boy between 5 and 17 years old in good health. The sample comprised blood. CDR3 loop: CASSSYSGDEQFF. CDR3 nucleotides: TGTGCCAGCAGCTCCTATAGCGGAGATGAGCAGTTCTTC.